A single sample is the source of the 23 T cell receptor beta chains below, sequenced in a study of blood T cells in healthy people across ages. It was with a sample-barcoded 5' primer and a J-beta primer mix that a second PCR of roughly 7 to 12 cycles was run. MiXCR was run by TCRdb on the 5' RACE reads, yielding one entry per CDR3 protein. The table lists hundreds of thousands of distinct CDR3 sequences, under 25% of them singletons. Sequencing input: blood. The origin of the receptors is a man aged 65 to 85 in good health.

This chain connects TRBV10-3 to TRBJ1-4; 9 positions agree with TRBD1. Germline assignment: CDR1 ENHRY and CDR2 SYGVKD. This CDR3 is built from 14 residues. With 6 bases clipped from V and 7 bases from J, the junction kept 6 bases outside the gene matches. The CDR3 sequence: CAIRPGQGGEKLFF. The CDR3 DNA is TGTGCCATCAGGCCGGGACAGGGAGGTGAAAAACTGTTTTTT.

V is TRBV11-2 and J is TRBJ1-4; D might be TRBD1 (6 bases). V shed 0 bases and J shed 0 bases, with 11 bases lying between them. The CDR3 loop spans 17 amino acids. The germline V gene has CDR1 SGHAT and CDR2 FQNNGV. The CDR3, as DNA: TGTGCCAGCAGCTTAGATACAGGGTATTCAACTAATGAAAAACTGTTTTTT. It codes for CASSLDTGYSTNEKLFF.

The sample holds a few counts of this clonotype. CDR3 loop: CGTTNYDSGANVLTF. In DNA, the CDR3 is TGTGGGACAACTAATTATGATTCTGGGGCCAACGTCCTGACTTTC. This chain links TRBV28 with TRBJ2-6, with D perhaps matching TRBD1 (5 bases). The germline V gene has CDR1 MDHEN and CDR2 SYDVKM. The CDR3 has 15 amino acids.

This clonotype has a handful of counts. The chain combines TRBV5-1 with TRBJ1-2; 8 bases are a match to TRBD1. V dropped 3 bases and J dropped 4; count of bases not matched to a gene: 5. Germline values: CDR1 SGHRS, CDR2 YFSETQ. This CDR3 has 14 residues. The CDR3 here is CASSSTDRVYGYTF. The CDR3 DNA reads TGCGCCAGCAGCTCGACGGACAGGGTCTATGGCTACACCTTC.

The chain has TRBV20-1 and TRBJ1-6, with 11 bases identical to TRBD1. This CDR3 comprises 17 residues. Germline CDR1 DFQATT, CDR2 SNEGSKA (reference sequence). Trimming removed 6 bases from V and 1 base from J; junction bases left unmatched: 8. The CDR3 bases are TGCAGTGCCATGCGGACAGGGGGCGATTCCTATAATTCACCCCTCCACTTT. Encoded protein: CSAMRTGGDSYNSPLHF.

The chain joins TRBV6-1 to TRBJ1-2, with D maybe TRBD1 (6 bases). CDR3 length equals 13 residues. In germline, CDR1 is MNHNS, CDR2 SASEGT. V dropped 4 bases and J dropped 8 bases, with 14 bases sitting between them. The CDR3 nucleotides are TGTGCCAGCAGTGCCGGGGGGCCAGCCGGCTACACCTTC. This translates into CASSAGGPAGYTF.

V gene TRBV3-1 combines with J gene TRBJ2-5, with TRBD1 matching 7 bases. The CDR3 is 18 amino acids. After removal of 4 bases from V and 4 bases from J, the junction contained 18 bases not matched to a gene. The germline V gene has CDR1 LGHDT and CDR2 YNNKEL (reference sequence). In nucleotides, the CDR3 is TGTGCCAGCAGCCCAATAACGACGGGACAGCAGGGCCGAGAGACCCAGTACTTC. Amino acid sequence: CASSPITTGQQGRETQYF.

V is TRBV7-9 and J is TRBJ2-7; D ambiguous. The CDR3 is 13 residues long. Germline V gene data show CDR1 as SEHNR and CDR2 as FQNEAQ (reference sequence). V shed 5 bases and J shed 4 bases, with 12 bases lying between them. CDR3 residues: CASSAEDLYEQYF. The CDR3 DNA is TGTGCCAGCAGCGCAGAGGACCTGTACGAGCAGTACTTC.

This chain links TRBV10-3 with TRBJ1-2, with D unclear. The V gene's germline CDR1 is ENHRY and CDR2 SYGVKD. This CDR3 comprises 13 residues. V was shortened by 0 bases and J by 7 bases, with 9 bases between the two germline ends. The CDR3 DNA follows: TGTGCCATCAGTGAGTCCTGGCAGACTGGCTACACCTTC. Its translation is CAISESWQTGYTF.

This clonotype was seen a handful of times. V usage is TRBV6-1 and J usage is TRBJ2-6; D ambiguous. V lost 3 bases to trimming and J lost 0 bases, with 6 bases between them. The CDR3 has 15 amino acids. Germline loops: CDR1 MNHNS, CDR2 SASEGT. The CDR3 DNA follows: TGTGCCAGCAGTGATCAACCCTCTGGGGCCAACGTCCTGACTTTC. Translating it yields CASSDQPSGANVLTF.

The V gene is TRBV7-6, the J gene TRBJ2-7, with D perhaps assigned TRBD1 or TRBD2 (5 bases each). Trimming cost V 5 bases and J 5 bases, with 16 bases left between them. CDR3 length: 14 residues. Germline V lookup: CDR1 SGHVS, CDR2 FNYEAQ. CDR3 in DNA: TGTGCCAGCAGCCCGGGACCCTCGGACGACGAGCAGTACTTC. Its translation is CASSPGPSDDEQYF.

The CDR3 DNA reads as TGTGCCAGTAGTATATCCGGGACAGGGAAAAACATTCAGTACTTC. Translation: CASSISGTGKNIQYF. V and J are TRBV19 and TRBJ2-4, with 9 nucleotides matching TRBD1. Germline assignment: CDR1 LNHDA and CDR2 SQIVND (reference sequence). This CDR3 is 15 amino acids long. With V trimmed by 2 bases and J by 4 bases, 3 bases remained unmatched.

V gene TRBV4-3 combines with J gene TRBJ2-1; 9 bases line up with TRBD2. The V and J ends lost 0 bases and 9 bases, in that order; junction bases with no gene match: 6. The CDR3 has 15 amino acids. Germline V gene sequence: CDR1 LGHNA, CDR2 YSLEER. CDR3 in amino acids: CASSQEVAGAFEQFF. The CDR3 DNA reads TGCGCCAGCAGCCAAGAAGTAGCGGGAGCGTTTGAGCAGTTCTTC.

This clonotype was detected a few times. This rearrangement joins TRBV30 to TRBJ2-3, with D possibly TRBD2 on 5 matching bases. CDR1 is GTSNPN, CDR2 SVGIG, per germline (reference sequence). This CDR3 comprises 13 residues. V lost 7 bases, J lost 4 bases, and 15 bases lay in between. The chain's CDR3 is CAYLPKRADTQYF. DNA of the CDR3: TGTGCCTATTTACCGAAGAGGGCAGATACGCAGTATTTT.

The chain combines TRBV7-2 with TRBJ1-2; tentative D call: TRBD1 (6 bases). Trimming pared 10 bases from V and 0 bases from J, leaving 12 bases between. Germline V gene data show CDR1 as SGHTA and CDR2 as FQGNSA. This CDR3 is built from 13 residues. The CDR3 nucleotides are TGTGCCAACTCCAGACAGGCTAACTATGGCTACACCTTC. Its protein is CANSRQANYGYTF.

DNA of the CDR3: TGTGCCAGCAGCCAAGTGGTGTGGGATACGCAGTATTTT. Translated, it gives CASSQVVWDTQYF. The gene calls are TRBV3-1 and TRBJ2-3; D uncertain. V was trimmed by 1 base and J by 6 bases, leaving 8 bases between them. The CDR3 spans 13 residues. Germline V gene lookup returns CDR1 LGHDT and CDR2 YNNKEL (reference sequence).

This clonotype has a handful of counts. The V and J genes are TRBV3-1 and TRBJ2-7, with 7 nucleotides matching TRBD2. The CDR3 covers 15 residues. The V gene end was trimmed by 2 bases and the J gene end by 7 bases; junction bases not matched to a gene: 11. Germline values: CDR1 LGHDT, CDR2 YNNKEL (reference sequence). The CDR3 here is CASSQRGGSAQEQYF. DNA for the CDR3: TGTGCCAGCAGCCAACGAGGCGGGAGCGCCCAAGAGCAGTACTTC.

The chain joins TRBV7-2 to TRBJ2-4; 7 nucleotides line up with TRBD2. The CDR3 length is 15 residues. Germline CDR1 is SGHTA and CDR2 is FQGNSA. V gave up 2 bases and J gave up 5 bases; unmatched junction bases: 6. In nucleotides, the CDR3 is TGTGCCAGCAGCTTACTGGGAGGGACCGAAAACATTCAGTACTTC. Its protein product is CASSLLGGTENIQYF.

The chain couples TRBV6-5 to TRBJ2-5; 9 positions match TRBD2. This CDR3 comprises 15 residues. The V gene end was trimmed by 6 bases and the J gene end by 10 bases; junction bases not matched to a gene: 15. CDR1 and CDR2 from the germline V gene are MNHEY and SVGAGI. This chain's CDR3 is CASRLGLAGFRDQYF. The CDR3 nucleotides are TGTGCCAGCAGGTTGGGGCTAGCGGGATTCAGAGACCAGTACTTC.

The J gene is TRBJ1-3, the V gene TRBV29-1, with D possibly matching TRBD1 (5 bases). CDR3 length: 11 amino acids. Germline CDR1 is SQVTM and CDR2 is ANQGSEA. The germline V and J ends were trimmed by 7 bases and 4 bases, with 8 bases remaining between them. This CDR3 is CSAEGGNTIYF. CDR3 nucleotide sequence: TGCAGCGCCGAGGGGGGAAACACCATATATTTT. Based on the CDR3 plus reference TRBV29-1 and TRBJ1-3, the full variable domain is SAVISQKPSRDICQRGTSLTIQCQVDSQVTMMFWYRQQPGQSLTLIATANQGSEATYESGFVIDKFPISRPNLTFSTLTVSNMSPEDSSIYLCSAEGGNTIYFGEGSWLTVV.

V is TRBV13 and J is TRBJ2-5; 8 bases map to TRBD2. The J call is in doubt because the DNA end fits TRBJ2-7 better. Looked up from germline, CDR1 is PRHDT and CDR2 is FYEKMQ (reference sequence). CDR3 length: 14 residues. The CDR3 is CASSLHGGGNEQYF. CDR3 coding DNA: TGTGCCAGCAGCTTGCACGGGGGGGGTAACGAGCAGTACTTC.

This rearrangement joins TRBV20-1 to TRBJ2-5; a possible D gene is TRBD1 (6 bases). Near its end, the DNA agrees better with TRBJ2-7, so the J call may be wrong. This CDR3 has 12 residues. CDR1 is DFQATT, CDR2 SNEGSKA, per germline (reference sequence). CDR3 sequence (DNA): TGCAGTGCTCACAGGGTAGGAGGCGAGCAGTACTTC. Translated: CSAHRVGGEQYF.

CDR3 residues: CASSRELLAAVGEQYF. CDR3 DNA sequence: TGTGCCAGCAGCCGGGAATTACTAGCGGCGGTGGGAGAGCAGTACTTC. The chain combines TRBV11-2 with TRBJ2-7, with 8 bases identical to TRBD2. Trimming at V came to 5 bases and at J to 7 bases, leaving 16 bases not matched to a gene. The CDR3 has 16 residues. The germline CDR1 and CDR2 sequences are SGHAT and FQNNGV.